This T cell receptor beta chain is drawn from a study of neurological immune-mediated disorders. Findings of the study overall: In HTLV-1-associated myelopathy, TCR clonal expansion was greatest, whereas multiple sclerosis had the least, falling below healthy controls.

At least ten counts were recorded for this clonotype. Its antigen is not known. TCRdb reprocessed the 5' RACE reads with MiXCR, giving one entry per CDR3 protein. The sample consists of fewer than 85,000 distinct CDR3 sequences, 5% to 6% of them appearing once. The CDR3 contains 15 residues. CDR1 is SNHLY, CDR2 FYNNEI, per germline. V was pared by 0 bases and J by 4 bases, with 10 bases between. The chain joins TRBV2 to TRBJ2-4; no clear D. Sequenced input: PBMCs. This receptor was identified in a woman aged 25 to 39 with multiple sclerosis. The CDR3 DNA is TGTGCCAGCAGTGAAGCGAGAGGTTTTAAAAACATTCAGTACTTC. It translates to CASSEARGFKNIQYF.